This T cell receptor (beta chain) was retrieved from a study of cytotoxic CD8 clonotypes in ibrutinib-treated CLL. Method: immunoSEQ multiplex PCR; TCRdb's copy keeps in-frame clones and lacks some. The data show just over 200,000 clones, with about four fifths seen just once and approximately 10% held by the top ten. PBMCs were cryopreserved, and 1.5 to 2.5 micrograms of genomic DNA from them went into TCR beta libraries. The length of the CDR3 is 15 residues. V lost 1 base to trimming and J lost 8 bases; unmatched junction nucleotides: 2. Germline CDR1 MGHRA, CDR2 YSYEKL. This clone was seen more than once but under ten times.

The J gene is TRBJ2-1, the V gene TRBV4-1; 13 positions match TRBD2. The specimen comprised PBMCs, sampled after 12 months of ibrutinib treatment. This TCR was sampled from a human donor with chronic lymphocytic leukemia. CDR3 region: CASSQGLAGGYEQFF. CDR3 DNA: TGCGCCAGCAGCCAAGGACTAGCGGGAGGATATGAGCAGTTCTTC.